This TCR beta chain was obtained from a study of identical twins. General study results and limits: Twin-shared out-of-frame alpha sequences showed excess low generation probability.

Germline CDR1 and CDR2: MNHEY and SVGAGI. The CDR3 consists of 15 residues. TCRdb analysed the 5' RACE reads with MiXCR anew, one entry per CDR3 protein. The repertoire holds about 810,000 distinct CDR3 sequences, with over 9% as singletons. Concerning this clonotype: Its specificity is not known. Relative to the germline gene, one junction end is altered; a read error may explain this.

This sample also belongs to another study, concerning yellow fever vaccine responses in identical twins.

The TCR comes from a woman between 18 and 30 years old in good health. The genes are TRBV6-5 and TRBJ2-7, with D possibly TRBD1 on 6 matching bases. The material sequenced was PBMCs. The CDR3 protein is CASSLQGPTAYEHYF. In DNA form, the CDR3 reads TGTGCCAGCAGCTTACAGGGCCCCACCGCCTACGAGCATTACTTC.